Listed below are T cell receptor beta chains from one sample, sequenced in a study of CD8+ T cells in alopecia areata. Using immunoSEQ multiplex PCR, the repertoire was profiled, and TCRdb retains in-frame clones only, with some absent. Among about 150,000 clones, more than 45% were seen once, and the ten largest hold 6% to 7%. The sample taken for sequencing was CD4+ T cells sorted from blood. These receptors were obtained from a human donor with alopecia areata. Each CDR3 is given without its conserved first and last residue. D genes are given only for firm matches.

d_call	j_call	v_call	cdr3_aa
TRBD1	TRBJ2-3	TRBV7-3	ASSRQGGTDTQY
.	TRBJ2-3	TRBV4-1	ASSQEGTRDTQY
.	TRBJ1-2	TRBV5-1	ASSEMGLKGYT
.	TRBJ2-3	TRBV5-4	ASQLAGPDTQY
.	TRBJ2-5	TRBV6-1	ASSEARTIMETQY
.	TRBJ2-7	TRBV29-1	SVTRDSYEQY
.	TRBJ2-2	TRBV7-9	ASSLAGELF
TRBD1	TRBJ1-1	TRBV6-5	ASSYQGQVNTEAF
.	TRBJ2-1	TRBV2	ASSEGTVANEQF
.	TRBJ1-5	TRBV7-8	ASSLATNQPQH
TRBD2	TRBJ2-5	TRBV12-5	ASGLTSGSSGFSREETQY
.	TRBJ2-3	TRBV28	ASSFYRDGGTDTQY
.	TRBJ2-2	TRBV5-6	ASSRGGEELF
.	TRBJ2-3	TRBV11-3	ASSQSTGISTDTQY
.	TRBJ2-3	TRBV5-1	ASSLGSGSTDTQY
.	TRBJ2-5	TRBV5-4	ASSLTSRETQY
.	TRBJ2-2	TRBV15	ATSRVGPGELF
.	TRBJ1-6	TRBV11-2	ASSLGVTDNSPLH
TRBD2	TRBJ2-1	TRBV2	ASSASGSYNEQF
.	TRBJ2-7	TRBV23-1	ASSQSEGPYEQY
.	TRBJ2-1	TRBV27	ASSNPAAGWHEQF
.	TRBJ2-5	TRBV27	ASSLGGTETQY
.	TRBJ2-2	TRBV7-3	ASSLPTGTLPYGELF
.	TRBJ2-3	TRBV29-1	SVELLGTSTDTQY
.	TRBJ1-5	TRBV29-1	SVSNHDSSNQPQH
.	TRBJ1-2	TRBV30	AWRLQGADGYT
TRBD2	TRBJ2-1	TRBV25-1	ASMGLAGWRGSYNEQF
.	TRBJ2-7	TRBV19	ASRTRSSESSYEQY
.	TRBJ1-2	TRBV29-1	SVGVSLSQSGYT